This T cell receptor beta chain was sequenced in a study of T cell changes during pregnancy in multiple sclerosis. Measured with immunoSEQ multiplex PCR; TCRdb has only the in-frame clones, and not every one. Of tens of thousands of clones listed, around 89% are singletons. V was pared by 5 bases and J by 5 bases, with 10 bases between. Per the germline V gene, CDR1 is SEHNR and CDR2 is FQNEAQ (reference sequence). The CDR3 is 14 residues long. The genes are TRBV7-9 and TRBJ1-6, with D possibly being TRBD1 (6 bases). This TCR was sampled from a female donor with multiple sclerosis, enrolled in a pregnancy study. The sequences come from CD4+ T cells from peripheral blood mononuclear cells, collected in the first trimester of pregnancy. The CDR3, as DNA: TGTGCCAGCAGCCGGGACACCCATAATTCACCCCTCCACTTT. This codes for CASSRDTHNSPLHF. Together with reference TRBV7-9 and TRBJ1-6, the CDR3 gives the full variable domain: DTGVSQNPRHKITKRGQNVTFRCDPISEHNRLYWYRQTLGQGPEFLTYFQNEAQLEKSRLLSDRFSAERPKGSFSTLEIQRTEQGDSAMYLCASSRDTHNSPLHFGNGTRLTVT.